These 27 T cell receptor delta chains share one sample of origin, sequenced in a study of gamma-delta T cells after stem cell transplantation. TCRdb redid clone calling on the RT-PCR reads using CATT. The repertoire has roughly 7,500 delta-chain clones, just over 14% of them found once; the top ten carry approximately 6%. The sequenced sample consisted of gamma-delta T cells. All receptors come from a human donor. It is not recorded whose cells these are; they may come from a transplant donor.

In its sample, this clone was seen a few times. The chain joins TRDV2 to TRDJ2, with TRDD3 matching over 11 bases. Germline V gives CDR1 GEAIGNYY, CDR2 EKD. The CDR3 is 17 amino acids. The junction had 11 bases not matched to a gene; V was cut back by 2 bases and J by 7 bases. CDR3 nucleotides: TGTGCCTGTGACAGTACTGGGGGATATACCCGTTTAGCACAACTCTTCTTT. Translation gives CACDSTGGYTRLAQLFF.

In its sample, this clone was seen a few times. Given a much more abundant clone one base away, this may be a read error. The chain links TRDV2 to TRDJ2, with 11 bases fitting TRDD3. This CDR3 spans 18 amino acids. Germline V lookup: CDR1 GEAIGNYY, CDR2 EKD. CDR3 amino acids: CACDTVTGGYTRLARLFF. The CDR3, as DNA: TGTGCCTGTGACACCGTAACTGGGGGATATACCCGTTTAGCACGACTCTTCTTT.

Remarks on this clone: This sequence may be a read error, since a much larger clone differs from it by one base. The same CDR3 can be traced to other DNA sequences in this sample. V gene TRDV1 combines with J gene TRDJ3; no clear D. The CDR3 consists of 18 residues. Per the germline V gene, CDR1 is TSWWSYY and CDR2 is QGS. The CDR3 DNA reads TGTGCTCTTGGAGAACTGCGTGCCTTAACCTGGGACACCCGACAGATGTTTTTC. It codes for CALGELRALTWDTRQMFF.

This clone was picked up a small number of times. This chain joins TRDV1 and TRDJ1, with a weak D call TRDD3 (5 bases). This CDR3 spans 17 amino acids. CDR1 TSWWSYY and CDR2 QGS come from the germline V gene. The V and J ends lost 1 base and 0 bases respectively, with 15 bases between them. Here the CDR3 reads CALGEQLGTHYTDKLIF. CDR3 DNA sequence: TGTGCTCTTGGGGAACAGTTGGGGACCCATTACACCGATAAACTCATCTTT.

This clone has just a few counts. The chain joins TRDV1 to TRDJ1; tentative D call: TRDD3 (5 bases). Germline loops: CDR1 TSWWSYY, CDR2 QGS. V lost 5 bases and J 0 bases, leaving 31 bases between the germline ends. CDR3 size: 21 residues. The CDR3 region is CALGLVGLPYDTGRDTDKLIF. CDR3 coding DNA: TGTGCTCTTGGGCTAGTGGGGCTACCTTACGACACCGGGAGGGACACCGATAAACTCATCTTT.

In its sample, this clone was seen a few times. Other DNA sequences in the same sample also yield this CDR3. This chain links TRDV1 with TRDJ1; perhaps TRDD3 as D (5 bases). The CDR3 has 21 residues. The germline CDR1 and CDR2 sequences are TSWWSYY and QGS. V lost 6 bases to trimming and J lost 0 bases, with 32 bases between them. The CDR3 region is CALGWGLPASQRYKYTDKLIF. The CDR3 DNA sequence: TGTGCTCTTGGTTGGGGCTTACCCGCATCTCAGCGCTATAAATACACCGATAAACTCATCTTT.

The J gene is TRDJ1, the V gene TRDV2; weak D call: TRDD3 (5 bases). Germline V gene lookup returns CDR1 GEAIGNYY and CDR2 EKD. This CDR3 region has 19 residues. V lost 1 base, J lost 0 bases, and 23 bases lay in between. The CDR3 reads CACDTIRRRTPWYTDKLIF. Written as DNA, the CDR3 is TGTGCCTGTGACACAATACGTCGGAGGACGCCATGGTACACCGATAAACTCATCTTT.

The rearrangement links TRDV1 to TRDJ1, with 8 bases that match TRDD3. Germline-derived CDR1 and CDR2 are TSWWSYY and QGS. With V trimmed by 2 bases and J by 0 bases, 17 bases remained unmatched. The CDR3 extends over 20 amino acids. In DNA, the CDR3 is TGTGCTCTTGGGGAAGCCTCCTGCGAGGGGATACCCTCGTACACCGATAAACTCATCTTT. Its protein is CALGEASCEGIPSYTDKLIF.

Only a few counts were recorded for this clone. The rearrangement links TRDV2 to TRDJ1, with 11 bases aligning to TRDD3. Looked up from germline, CDR1 is GEAIGNYY and CDR2 is EKD. CDR3 length: 18 residues. J lost 1 base, V lost 0 bases, and 9 bases had no gene match. The CDR3 spells CACDTGDWGIYGTDKLIF. CDR3 nucleotide sequence: TGTGCCTGTGACACCGGTGACTGGGGGATATATGGCACCGATAAACTCATCTTT.

This clone has a handful of counts. The chain couples TRDV1 to TRDJ1; 8 bases map to TRDD3. V was pared by 0 bases and J by 3 bases, with 24 bases of the junction left unmatched. The CDR3 runs to 22 residues. Germline CDR1 reads TSWWSYY; CDR2 reads QGS. The CDR3 sequence: CALGELDRMGGWGNGIPDKLIF. In DNA form, the CDR3 reads TGTGCTCTTGGGGAACTTGATCGCATGGGAGGCTGGGGGAACGGAATCCCCGATAAACTCATCTTT.

By its share, this clone is medium-sized. This CDR3 is also generated by other DNA sequences in the sample. The gene calls are TRDV2 and TRDJ1, with 12 nucleotides matching TRDD3. The CDR3 covers 21 residues. Germline trimming cut 3 bases from V and 0 bases from J; bases unmatched to any gene: 19. The germline V gene encodes CDR1 GEAIGNYY and CDR2 EKD. The chain's CDR3 is CACDLSKRDWGIPKYTDKLIF. As DNA, the CDR3 is TGTGCCTGTGACCTCTCCAAGCGGGACTGGGGGATACCCAAGTACACCGATAAACTCATCTTT.

This clone is a singleton in its sample. Since a much larger clone is just one base distant, this may be a read error. The rearrangement links TRDV2 to TRDJ2; 9 bases fit TRDD3. This CDR3 is built from 17 residues. Germline lookup yields CDR1 GEAIGNYY and CDR2 EKD. The CDR3, as DNA: TGTGCCTGTGACGGGGATACTGGGGGAGCTTTTACAGCACAACTCTTCTTT. Protein: CACDGDTGGAFTAQLFF.

This clone was recorded only once. Since a much larger clone is just one base distant, this may be a read error. This same CDR3 is encoded by further DNA sequences in the sample. The rearrangement joins TRDV2 to TRDJ3; 7 bases align to TRDD3. CDR3 length: 19 residues. Germline CDR1 reads GEAIGNYY; CDR2 reads EKD. V lost 0 bases, J lost 0 bases, and 7 bases stayed unmatched. The CDR3 is CACDTVLGGSSWDTRQMFF. As DNA, the CDR3 is TGTGCCTGTGACACCGTGCTGGGGGGCAGCTCCTGGGACACCCGACAGATGTTTTTC.

This clone was observed a handful of times. This may arise from a read error, as a much more abundant clone is one base away. The V and J genes are TRDV2 and TRDJ3, with 11 bases lining up with TRDD3. The CDR3 loop spans 19 amino acids. The germline CDR1 and CDR2 sequences are GEAIGNYY and EKD. The CDR3, as DNA: TGTGCCTGGGACACAAGGACTGGGGGATACTCCTGGGACACCCGACAGATGTTTTTC. Residues: CAWDTRTGGYSWDTRQMFF.

This clone is labeled as medium-sized. The CDR3 protein is CALGEVKAQLPTLGVLRYTDKLIF. The CDR3 region has the DNA TGTGCTCTTGGGGAAGTAAAGGCCCAACTTCCTACACTGGGGGTCCTAAGGTACACCGATAAACTCATCTTT. The chain couples TRDV1 to TRDJ1; D may match TRDD2 or TRDD3 (8 bases each). Germline V gives CDR1 TSWWSYY, CDR2 QGS. The V end lost 2 bases, the J end lost 0 bases, and 37 bases lay between the germline ends. This CDR3 comprises 24 residues.

Points on this clone: For this DNA, TCRdb reports the protein of a much larger clone, which diverges at residue 3, most likely from a read error; the protein presented here is translated directly from the DNA. The chain has TRDV2 and TRDJ1; 7 positions match TRDD3. Germline-derived CDR1 and CDR2 are GEAIGNYY and EKD. This CDR3 contains 16 residues. The CDR3 nucleotides read TGTGCCCGTGACACCGGGATACACTTCTACACCGATAAACTCATCTTT. Encoded protein: CARDTGIHFYTDKLIF.

Notes on this clone: At one end, the junction sequence differs from germline, possibly due to a read error. The sample carries other DNA sequences with the same CDR3. The genes are TRDV1 and TRDJ1, with TRDD3 as a possible D gene (5 bases). Germline lookup yields CDR1 TSWWSYY and CDR2 QGS. CDR3 length: 21 amino acids. The CDR3 loop reads CALGEASLSGWAPAYTDKLIF. The CDR3, as DNA: TGTGCCCTTGGGGAAGCCAGCCTTAGCGGCTGGGCCCCGGCGTACACCGATAAACTCATCTTT.

By sample fraction, this clone is medium-sized. Other DNA variants within this sample encode the same CDR3. The CDR3 loop is CALGELEIPRTDKLIF. The DNA of the CDR3 is TGTGCTCTTGGGGAACTAGAAATACCTAGGACCGATAAACTCATCTTT. This sequence joins TRDV1 and TRDJ1; D might be TRDD1 (6 bases). Trimming took 0 bases from V and 2 from J, leaving 13 bases between them. CDR1 and CDR2 (germline): TSWWSYY, QGS. The CDR3 spans 16 residues.

Turning to this clone: One base away lies a much larger clone, so this may be a sequencing read error. This sequence joins TRDV2 and TRDJ1, with TRDD3 identical over 9 bases. The germline gives CDR1 GEAIGNYY, CDR2 EKD. The CDR3 runs 18 residues. The CDR3 nucleotides read TGTGCCTGTAACACCGGGGTGGGGGATATCCCCTCTACCGATAAACTCATCTTT. This encodes CACNTGVGDIPSTDKLIF.

The rearrangement links TRDV2 to TRDJ1; 11 positions match TRDD3. J gave up 3 bases and V 0 bases, and 17 bases lay outside the gene matches. Per germline, CDR1 GEAIGNYY and CDR2 EKD. The CDR3 consists of 20 residues. CDR3 protein: CACDTEVLGDNAGLSDKLIF. Here the CDR3 DNA reads TGTGCCTGTGACACCGAAGTACTGGGGGATAATGCTGGATTGTCCGATAAACTCATCTTT.

This clone was observed a handful of times. This chain connects TRAV29/DV5 to TRDJ1; D might be TRDD3 (5 bases). In germline, CDR1 is NSMFDY, CDR2 ISSIKDK. Trimming removed 1 base at V and 0 bases at J, with 28 bases between. This CDR3 comprises 20 residues. CDR3 sequence reads: CAASISLCTGVPYDTDKLIF. DNA for the CDR3: TGTGCAGCAAGCATTTCCCTTTGTACTGGTGTCCCCTATGACACCGATAAACTCATCTTT.

In this sample, this clone is medium-sized. Distinct nucleotide sequences in the sample also encode this CDR3. This chain connects TRDV3 to TRDJ2, with TRDD3 matching over 10 bases. The CDR3 contains 15 residues. Germline V lookup: CDR1 TVYSNPD, CDR2 GDNSRS (reference sequence). The J segment lost 0 bases and the V segment lost 4 bases, leaving 5 bases of the junction unmatched. CDR3 sequence (DNA): TGTGCCTGGTACTGGGGGATCCCTTTGACAGCACAACTCTTCTTT. Its protein product is CAWYWGIPLTAQLFF.

This clone is medium-sized in the sample. In the same sample, other DNA sequences code for this CDR3. V and J are TRDV2 and TRDJ1, with 10 positions matching TRDD3. Germline CDR1 reads GEAIGNYY; CDR2 reads EKD. The CDR3 is 25 amino acids. Trimming at V came to 0 bases and at J to 1 base, leaving 31 bases not matched to a gene. CDR3 sequence (DNA): TGTGCCTGTGACACCCCAACTCCCGGGATACGACCATGGGGGATACTTTTGGGCTCCACCGATAAACTCATCTTT. Encoded protein: CACDTPTPGIRPWGILLGSTDKLIF.

This clone turned up a few times. The chain joins TRDV3 to TRDJ1, with 8 bases matching TRDD3. This CDR3 has 15 residues. Per the germline V gene, CDR1 is TVYSNPD and CDR2 is GDNSRS (reference sequence). The ends lost 3 bases at V and 2 bases at J; junction bases unmatched: 11. The CDR3 DNA reads as TGTGCCTTCCAGGGTACTGGGGGCCCAACCGATAAACTCATCTTT. Translation gives CAFQGTGGPTDKLIF.

The sample holds a few counts of this clone. The gene calls are TRDV1 and TRDJ3, with TRDD3 matching over 8 bases. CDR3 length: 22 amino acids. Germline values: CDR1 TSWWSYY, CDR2 QGS. V was pared by 2 bases and J by 0 bases, with 15 bases of the junction left unmatched. The CDR3, as DNA: TGTGCTCTTGGGGAATATACCTCACTGGGGGTCGACCGCTCCTGGGACACCCGACAGATGTTTTTC. Amino acids: CALGEYTSLGVDRSWDTRQMFF.

This clone was found a few times. The rearrangement joins TRDV1 to TRDJ1, with a weak D call TRDD3 (6 bases). From germline, CDR1 is TSWWSYY and CDR2 QGS. The V end lost 1 base, the J end lost 0 bases, and 30 bases lay between the germline ends. The CDR3 has 22 residues. In nucleotides, the CDR3 is TGTGCTCTTGGGGAACCACGGGTCCGTCGGGGGGACCCACCGGTTTACACCGATAAACTCATCTTT. It yields the protein CALGEPRVRRGDPPVYTDKLIF.

Of note for this clone: Being one base from a much bigger clone, this may be a read error. The chain links TRDV2 to TRDJ1; 9 bases line up with TRDD2. CDR3 size: 24 residues. Germline V gene lookup returns CDR1 GEAIGNYY and CDR2 EKD. DNA of the CDR3: TGTGCCTGTGACAGAGGGACTCCCTTCCTACTTTACTCTAACTGGGGCTTGTACACCGATAAACTCACCTTT. Protein product: CACDRGTPFLLYSNWGLYTDKLTF.